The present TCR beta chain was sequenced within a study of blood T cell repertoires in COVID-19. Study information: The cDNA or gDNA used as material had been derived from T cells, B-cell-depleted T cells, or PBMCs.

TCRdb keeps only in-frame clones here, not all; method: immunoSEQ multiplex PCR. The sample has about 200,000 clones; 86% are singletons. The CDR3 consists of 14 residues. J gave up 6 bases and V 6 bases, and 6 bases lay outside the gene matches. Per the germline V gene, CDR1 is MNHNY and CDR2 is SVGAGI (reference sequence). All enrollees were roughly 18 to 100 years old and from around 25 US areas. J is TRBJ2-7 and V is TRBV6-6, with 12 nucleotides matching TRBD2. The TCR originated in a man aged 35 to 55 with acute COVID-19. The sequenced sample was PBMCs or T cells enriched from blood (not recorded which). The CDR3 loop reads CASRHGLAGSEQYF. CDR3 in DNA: TGTGCCAGCAGGCACGGACTAGCGGGATCCGAGCAGTACTTC.